The source of this TCR beta chain is a study of shared clonotypes between healthy human individuals. This clone was recorded once. Generated by immunoSEQ multiplex PCR, the TCRdb table keeps only in-frame clones and is missing some. The repertoire consists of over a million clones, with approximately 97% occurring once and the leading ten covering roughly 1.2%. This TCR derives from a man aged 25-40 years in good health. Source material: naive CD4+ T cells sorted from blood. Stated subset: CD45RA+ positively selected.

As DNA, the CDR3 is TGTGCCAGCAGTTACTGGGACAGCACAGATACGCAGTATTTT. Translation: CASSYWDSTDTQYF. This rearrangement joins TRBV6-6 to TRBJ2-3; tentatively, D is TRBD1 or TRBD2 (5 bases each). Germline CDR1 MNHNY, CDR2 SVGAGI (reference sequence). The CDR3 covers 14 residues. Trimming pared 1 base from V and 0 bases from J, leaving 5 bases between.